One sample yielded the 26 T cell receptor beta chains listed below, sequenced in a study of graft-versus-host responses after intestinal transplantation. Their antigens are not known. Method: immunoSEQ multiplex PCR; TCRdb's copy keeps in-frame clones and lacks some. This sample has 70,000 or so clones, with approximately 84% found just once. The sample here was unstimulated CD4+ T cells sorted from spleen or lymph node cells, taken before transplant. The receptors were sampled from a human donor who was the organ donor for an intestinal transplant.

This chain links TRBV5-1 with TRBJ1-1, with D tentatively TRBD1 (6 bases). CDR1 SGHRS and CDR2 YFSETQ come from the germline V gene. Trimming left V 8 bases short and J 0 bases short, with 11 bases between. The CDR3 length is 13 residues. This chain's CDR3 is CASWGQMNTEAFF. The CDR3 DNA reads TGCGCCAGTTGGGGGCAGATGAACACTGAAGCTTTCTTT.

This chain uses TRBV6-1 with TRBJ2-2; 9 nucleotides line up with TRBD1. The CDR3 totals 16 residues. Germline CDR1 reads MNHNS; CDR2 reads SASEGT. The V gene end was trimmed by 2 bases and the J gene end by 6 bases; junction bases not matched to a gene: 7. For the CDR3, the DNA is TGTGCCAGCAGTGAAAGGGACAGGGTTACCCCCGGGGAGCTGTTTTTT. Encoded protein: CASSERDRVTPGELFF.

The chain uses TRBV2 and TRBJ1-6; D is undetermined. This CDR3 region has 15 residues. Germline V lookup: CDR1 SNHLY, CDR2 FYNNEI. V shed 6 bases and J shed 7 bases, with 16 bases lying between them. The CDR3 nucleotides are TGTGCCAGCAGGAGGGCTTCCGGGATGAATTCACCCCTCCACTTT. Translating it yields CASRRASGMNSPLHF.

This chain connects TRBV11-2 to TRBJ2-7, with D maybe TRBD1 (6 bases). Germline lookup yields CDR1 SGHAT and CDR2 FQNNGV. The CDR3 is 16 amino acids. The V end lost 0 bases, the J end lost 1 base, and 13 bases lay between the germline ends. This chain's CDR3 is CASSLDGQGSSYEQYV. In nucleotides, the CDR3 is TGTGCCAGCAGCTTAGATGGCCAGGGGTCTTCCTACGAGCAGTACGTC.

This chain joins TRBV6-5 and TRBJ2-6; possible D gene TRBD1, 6 bases. Germline CDR1 is MNHEY and CDR2 is SVGAGI. V was shortened by 4 bases and J by 1 base, with 8 bases between the two germline ends. The CDR3 totals 15 residues. The chain's CDR3 is CASSLTGSGANVLTF. Written as DNA, the CDR3 is TGTGCCAGCAGTTTAACAGGGTCTGGGGCCAACGTCCTGACTTTC.

This clone came up once. This sequence joins TRBV5-5 and TRBJ2-7, with a tentative D call TRBD2 (7 bases). With 3 bases removed from V and 0 bases from J, the gap between germline ends came to 19 bases. Germline V gives CDR1 SGHKS, CDR2 YYEKEE (reference sequence). The CDR3 extends over 17 amino acids. CDR3 bases: TGTGCCAGCAGCTACCTCGGGGGCGGGGGCTACTCCTACGAGCAGTACGTC. This sequence encodes CASSYLGGGGYSYEQYV.

The chain carries TRBV6-6 and TRBJ2-7; 9 bases line up with TRBD1. The junction had 5 bases not matched to a gene; V was cut back by 5 bases and J by 0 bases. CDR3 length equals 15 residues. Germline CDR1 is MNHNY and CDR2 is SVGAGI (reference sequence). CDR3 amino acids: CASSGQGNSSYEQYV. The CDR3 DNA reads as TGTGCCAGCAGTGGACAGGGGAACTCCTCCTACGAGCAGTACGTC.

This sequence joins TRBV29-1 and TRBJ1-2; TRBD1 matches at 7 bases. With 2 bases clipped from V and 8 bases from J, the junction kept 5 bases outside the gene matches. Germline V gene lookup returns CDR1 SQVTM and CDR2 ANQGSEA. CDR3 length equals 12 residues. CDR3 amino acids: CSVEIQGRGYTF. CDR3 in DNA: TGCAGCGTTGAAATACAGGGGCGAGGCTACACCTTC.

The chain couples TRBV6-1 to TRBJ1-6; 7 bases agree with TRBD1. The CDR3 sequence is 16 residues long. The ends lost 2 bases at V and 3 bases at J; junction bases unmatched: 4. The V gene's germline CDR1 is MNHNS and CDR2 SASEGT. CDR3 in DNA: TGTGCCAGCAGTGAAATGGGGACAGTCTATAATTCACCCCTCCACTTT. This gives the protein CASSEMGTVYNSPLHF.

CDR3 protein: CASSGRGRYGYTF. The CDR3 DNA is TGTGCCAGTAGTGGCAGGGGGAGGTATGGCTACACCTTC. The rearrangement links TRBV19 to TRBJ1-2, with 7 positions matching TRBD1. The CDR3 runs to 13 residues. V was clipped by 5 bases and J by 5 bases; unmatched bases: 5. Germline V gene data show CDR1 as LNHDA and CDR2 as SQIVND (reference sequence).

Regarding this clone: Different DNA sequences within this sample yield the same CDR3. V and J are TRBV2 and TRBJ2-3; the match to TRBD2 covers 10 bases. The CDR3 extends over 16 amino acids. Germline loops: CDR1 SNHLY, CDR2 FYNNEI. V gave up 0 bases and J gave up 1 base; unmatched junction bases: 1. CDR3: CASSEALAGGTDTQYF. CDR3 sequence (DNA): TGTGCCAGCAGTGAAGCGCTAGCGGGGGGCACAGATACGCAGTATTTT.

The chain recombines TRBV4-3 with TRBJ1-4, with TRBD1 as a possible D gene (5 bases). V was clipped by 1 base and J by 2 bases, with 11 bases between them. CDR3 length: 16 residues. CDR1 and CDR2 (germline): LGHNA, YSLEER. Here the CDR3 DNA reads TGCGCCAGCAGCCAAGGCCGGGGGTGGACTAATGAAAAACTGTTTTTT. Translated, it gives CASSQGRGWTNEKLFF.

J is TRBJ2-2 and V is TRBV28; TRBD2 aligns across 12 bases. In germline, CDR1 is MDHEN, CDR2 SYDVKM. V shed 6 bases, J shed 1 base, and the junction held 3 bases outside the gene matches. CDR3 size: 16 residues. CDR3 bases: TGTGCCAGCAGCAAACTAGCGGGGGGGAACACCGGGGAGCTGTTTTTT. It encodes CASSKLAGGNTGELFF. The entire variable domain, with the rest obtained from reference TRBV28 and TRBJ2-2, is as follows: DVKVTQSSRYLVKRTGEKVFLECVQDMDHENMFWYRQDPGLGLRLIYFSYDVKMKEKGDIPEGYSVSREKKERFSLILESASTNQTSMYLCASSKLAGGNTGELFFGEGSRLTVL.

The genes are TRBV6-5 and TRBJ2-2; D gene ambiguous. Germline V gives CDR1 MNHEY, CDR2 SVGAGI. Trimming shortened V by 1 base and J by 0 bases, and 9 bases separated the two germline ends. The CDR3 runs to 16 residues. The DNA for the CDR3 is TGTGCCAGCAGTTACTTCCTACCGGCGAACACCGGGGAGCTGTTTTTT. Amino acid sequence: CASSYFLPANTGELFF.

The chain has TRBV28 and TRBJ1-1; D might be TRBD1 (6 bases). The V gene's germline CDR1 is MDHEN and CDR2 SYDVKM. CDR3 length: 16 residues. The V end lost 6 bases, the J end lost 5 bases, and 22 bases lay between the germline ends. The chain's CDR3 is CASRLNRVGQGTEAFF. The CDR3 nucleotides are TGTGCCAGCAGGCTTAACAGGGTTGGGCAGGGGACTGAAGCTTTCTTT.

The rearrangement links TRBV7-3 to TRBJ2-4, with TRBD2 matching 8 bases. Trimming removed 5 bases from V and 6 bases from J; junction bases left unmatched: 6. The CDR3 covers 14 residues. The V gene's germline CDR1 is SGHTA and CDR2 FQGTGA. The CDR3 DNA reads as TGTGCCAGCAGCCCCGGGGGGGAAGTAAACATTCAGTACTTC. This gives the protein CASSPGGEVNIQYF.

This clone was seen a single time. This rearrangement joins TRBV28 to TRBJ1-2; tentatively, D is TRBD1 (6 bases). The germline V and J ends were trimmed by 8 bases and 3 bases, with 13 bases remaining between them. The V gene's germline CDR1 is MDHEN and CDR2 SYDVKM. The CDR3 is 13 residues long. The DNA of the CDR3 is TGTGCCAGCCACAATAACAGGGACTATGGCTACACCTTC. This sequence encodes CASHNNRDYGYTF.

This clone was detected once. This rearrangement joins TRBV19 to TRBJ1-1; 7 bases match TRBD1. Germline assignment: CDR1 LNHDA and CDR2 SQIVND (reference sequence). Trimming removed 4 bases from V and 4 bases from J; junction bases left unmatched: 6. The CDR3 sequence is 14 residues long. The CDR3 reads CASSKGQWITEAFF. In DNA, the CDR3 is TGTGCCAGTAGTAAGGGACAGTGGATCACTGAAGCTTTCTTT. Full variable domain (rest looked up from reference TRBV19 and TRBJ1-1): DGGITQSPKYLFRKEGQNVTLSCEQNLNHDAMYWYRQDPGQGLRLIYYSQIVNDFQKGDIAEGYSVSREKKESFPLTVTSAQKNPTAFYLCASSKGQWITEAFFGQGTRLTVV.

The chain is built from TRBV6-6 and TRBJ2-7; 11 bases match TRBD1. With 6 bases clipped from V and 7 bases from J, the junction kept 11 bases outside the gene matches. The CDR3 has 15 amino acids. Germline CDR1 and CDR2: MNHNY and SVGAGI (reference sequence). The chain's CDR3 is CASRTLVGTGGEQYV. CDR3 bases: TGTGCCAGCAGAACCTTAGTCGGGACAGGGGGGGAGCAGTACGTC.

This sequence joins TRBV5-1 and TRBJ1-1; possible D gene TRBD1, 6 bases. The CDR3 has 17 amino acids. Germline V lookup: CDR1 SGHRS, CDR2 YFSETQ. V was trimmed by 1 base and J by 1 base, leaving 17 bases between them. CDR3 loop: CASSLRADGGQNTEAFF. The CDR3 bases are TGCGCCAGCAGCTTGAGAGCAGATGGGGGCCAGAACACTGAAGCTTTCTTT. The full variable domain, its missing parts supplied by reference TRBV5-1 and TRBJ1-1, is KAGVTQTPRYLIKTRGQQVTLSCSPISGHRSVSWYQQTPGQGLQFLFEYFSETQRNKGNFPGRFSGRQFSNSRSEMNVSTLELGDSALYLCASSLRADGGQNTEAFFGQGTRLTVV.

The chain recombines TRBV28 with TRBJ2-3; possible D gene TRBD1, 6 bases. Germline lookup yields CDR1 MDHEN and CDR2 SYDVKM. V shed 6 bases and J shed 5 bases, with 27 bases lying between them. This CDR3 has 18 amino acids. Here the CDR3 reads CASRPMGATSFGGDTQYF. Written as DNA, the CDR3 is TGTGCCAGCAGACCGATGGGGGCGACGTCCTTCGGCGGAGATACGCAGTATTTT.

This clone has only a few counts. The chain links TRBV7-2 to TRBJ2-7; 9 bases are shared with TRBD1. Germline V gene data show CDR1 as SGHTA and CDR2 as FQGNSA. J was trimmed by 3 bases and V by 5 bases; bases with no gene match: 5. The CDR3 has 14 residues. CDR3 in amino acids: CASSQGQGHYEQYV. CDR3 DNA: TGTGCCAGCAGCCAGGGACAGGGACACTACGAGCAGTACGTC.

The gene calls are TRBV2 and TRBJ2-1; possible D gene TRBD2, 7 bases. The CDR3 consists of 16 residues. The V and J ends lost 6 bases and 0 bases respectively, with 15 bases between them. Germline V gene sequence: CDR1 SNHLY, CDR2 FYNNEI. In DNA, the CDR3 is TGTGCCAGCAGGGTACTTGCGGGGGCCTCCTACAATGAGCAGTTCTTC. This codes for CASRVLAGASYNEQFF.

This clone was counted a single time. The DNA of the CDR3 is TGCGCCAGCAGCTTGGCTCGGACAGGGAGGGACATTCAGTACTTC. It translates to CASSLARTGRDIQYF. The rearrangement links TRBV5-1 to TRBJ2-4; tentatively, D is TRBD1 (8 bases). CDR1 and CDR2 from the germline V gene are SGHRS and YFSETQ. This CDR3 is 15 amino acids long. The V gene lost 0 bases and the J gene lost 8 bases, with 15 bases spanning the gap.

Remarks on this clone: The CDR3 carries no conserved terminal phenylalanine or tryptophan, so it likely arises from a read error. This chain connects TRBV5-4 to TRBJ2-3; 7 bases line up with TRBD1. Germline CDR1 SGHNT, CDR2 YYREEE (reference sequence). The CDR3 loop spans 15 amino acids. V lost 4 bases to trimming and J lost 3 bases; unmatched junction nucleotides: 8. The CDR3: CASSTGEFGTDTQYS. Here the CDR3 DNA reads TGTGCCAGCAGCACAGGGGAGTTTGGTACAGATACGCAGTATTCT.

This clone has more than one count but fewer than ten. V usage is TRBV9 and J usage is TRBJ1-1; D unresolved. V was cut by 2 bases and J by 1 base, with 6 bases left in between. Germline CDR1 and CDR2: SGDLS and YYNGEE. CDR3 length: 13 amino acids. In DNA, the CDR3 is TGTGCCAGCAGCGTGGAGGAGAACACTGAAGCTTTCTTT. It is translated as CASSVEENTEAFF.